The present entry profiles one TCR beta chain with its context. The entry originates in a study of OX40 agonist ivuxolimab in advanced cancers. The protocol was immunoSEQ multiplex PCR, while the TCRdb copy is restricted to in-frame clones and leaves out a portion. The table has tens of thousands of clones, 77% seen once. Looked up from germline, CDR1 is SGHAT and CDR2 is FQDESV (reference sequence). V dropped 5 bases and J dropped 5; count of bases not matched to a gene: 5. The CDR3 length is 14 residues. The chain carries TRBV11-1 and TRBJ1-1; 10 bases fit TRBD1. The material sequenced was CD4+ or CD8+ T cells sorted from blood, taken in a trial of the OX40 agonist ivuxolimab. The TCR was taken from an adult with an advanced solid tumor such as melanoma, head and neck, liver or kidney cancer. The CDR3 region has the DNA TGTGCCAGCAGCCAGGGACAGGGGTGGACTGAAGCTTTCTTT. This translates into CASSQGQGWTEAFF.